This TCR beta chain was retrieved from a study of shared clonotypes between healthy human individuals. Repertoires were generated with immunoSEQ multiplex PCR, while TCRdb's copy carries only in-frame clones and drops some. The sample includes fewer than 1.6 million clones, about 98.5% seen only once; the top ten take 0.3% to 0.45%. This CDR3 has 15 amino acids. With 7 bases removed from V and 6 bases from J, the gap between germline ends came to 23 bases. Germline-derived CDR1 and CDR2 are SQVTM and ANQGSEA. The donors were all Caucasian adults (living in Nashville, Tennessee). Sample: naive CD4+ T cells sorted from blood. Subset specified: CD45RA+ positively selected. The origin of this receptor is a young man in good health. This chain joins TRBV29-1 and TRBJ2-3; maybe TRBD1 (5 bases). The CDR3, as DNA: TGCAGCGCCCCCCCGCCAGGGTCTCAGTCCGATACGCAGTATTTT. Translating gives CSAPPPGSQSDTQYF.